These 18 T cell receptor beta chains were all obtained from the same sample, sequenced in a study of blood T cell repertoires in COVID-19. The protocol was immunoSEQ multiplex PCR, while the TCRdb copy is restricted to in-frame clones and leaves out a portion. The sample includes some 150,000 clones, roughly 82% seen only once; the top ten take roughly 4.8%. Sequencing input: peripheral blood. These receptor sequences come from a human donor in a cohort sampled during active COVID-19.

This clone was seen a handful of times. The rearrangement links TRBV5-8 to TRBJ2-5; a possible D gene is TRBD1 (6 bases). The germline V and J ends were trimmed by 0 bases and 4 bases, with 13 bases remaining between them. Looked up from germline, CDR1 is SGHTS and CDR2 is YDEGEE. This CDR3 comprises 15 residues. The CDR3 DNA is TGTGCCAGCAGCTTGGCGGTACAGGGTGGAGAGACCCAGTACTTC. Its protein product is CASSLAVQGGETQYF.

This clone was seen a single time. The chain links TRBV3-1 (or the pseudogene TRBV3-2) to TRBJ1-4; the match to TRBD1 covers 8 bases. V dropped 1 base and J dropped 8; count of bases not matched to a gene: 6. The CDR3 length is 15 residues. CDR1 and CDR2 from the germline V gene are LGHDT and YNNKEL (reference sequence). The CDR3: CASSQGTGLGEKLFF. DNA for the CDR3: TGTGCCAGCAGCCAAGGGACAGGGCTTGGGGAAAAACTGTTTTTT.

This clone was counted between two and nine times. The rearrangement uses TRBV6-6 and TRBJ2-2; 7 bases are a match to TRBD1. Unmatched junction bases numbered 4, after V lost 2 bases and J lost 13 bases. The CDR3 consists of 12 residues. Germline values: CDR1 MNHNY, CDR2 SVGAGI (reference sequence). The CDR3 protein is CASSYDRERLFF. In DNA form, the CDR3 reads TGTGCCAGCAGTTACGACAGGGAACGGCTGTTTTTT.

This chain links TRBV27 with TRBJ2-1; D is unresolved. Looked up from germline, CDR1 is MNHEY and CDR2 is SMNVEV (reference sequence). V was shortened by 5 bases and J by 7 bases, with 6 bases between the two germline ends. This CDR3 comprises 11 residues. The CDR3 here is CASSRGNEQFF. CDR3 coding DNA: TGTGCCAGCAGTCGAGGTAATGAGCAGTTCTTC.

The chain combines TRBV5-4 with TRBJ1-6; 11 positions agree with TRBD1. The CDR3 consists of 15 residues. The germline CDR1 and CDR2 sequences are SGHNT and YYREEE (reference sequence). The V segment lost 3 bases and the J segment 9 bases; nucleotides outside the gene matches: 5. The CDR3 spells CASSSGQGASSPLHF. The DNA for the CDR3 is TGTGCCAGCAGCTCAGGACAGGGGGCAAGTTCACCCCTCCACTTT.

About this clone itself: Other DNA sequences within the sample encode an identical CDR3. The V gene is TRBV4-2, the J gene TRBJ2-3; D is possibly TRBD2 (6 bases). This CDR3 has 15 residues. Germline assignment: CDR1 LGHNA and CDR2 YNFKEQ. V was clipped by 0 bases and J by 3 bases, with 10 bases between them. CDR3 sequence: CASSQEGGGTDTQYF. The CDR3 nucleotides are TGTGCCAGCAGCCAAGAGGGTGGGGGGACAGATACGCAGTATTTT.

The chain uses TRBV5-4 and TRBJ2-3; no firm D call. The germline V and J ends were trimmed by 4 bases and 0 bases, with 3 bases remaining between them. The V gene's germline CDR1 is SGHNT and CDR2 YYREEE (reference sequence). This CDR3 spans 12 amino acids. The CDR3 coding sequence is TGTGCCAGCAGCCCTAGCACAGATACGCAGTATTTT. Translating gives CASSPSTDTQYF. Drawing the rest from reference TRBV5-4 and TRBJ2-3, the complete variable domain is ETGVTQSPTHLIKTRGQQVTLRCSSQSGHNTVSWYQQALGQGPQFIFQYYREEENGRGNFPPRFSGLQFPNYSSELNVNALELDDSALYLCASSPSTDTQYFGPGTRLTVL.

The chain couples TRBV7-9 to TRBJ1-6; TRBD1 agrees at 9 bases. V shed 6 bases, J shed 5 bases, and the junction held 5 bases outside the gene matches. Germline CDR1 SEHNR, CDR2 FQNEAQ (reference sequence). This CDR3 spans 15 amino acids. In DNA form, the CDR3 reads TGTGCCAGCAGTGTGGACAGGGGCGATAATTCACCCCTCCACTTT. Translating it yields CASSVDRGDNSPLHF.

The chain is built from TRBV2 and TRBJ2-3; 12 positions match TRBD2. This CDR3 contains 15 residues. CDR1 is SNHLY and CDR2 is FYNNEI in the germline V gene. V dropped 5 bases and J dropped 1; count of bases not matched to a gene: 1. This chain's CDR3 is CASSRLAGGTDTQYF. CDR3 DNA: TGTGCCAGCAGTAGACTAGCGGGAGGCACAGATACGCAGTATTTT.

The chain carries TRBV27 and TRBJ1-6; D perhaps matches TRBD1 (6 bases). The CDR3 contains 16 residues. Germline V CDR1 and CDR2: MNHEY, SMNVEV (reference sequence). V was pared by 2 bases and J by 6 bases, with 14 bases between. CDR3: CASSLQGYIGNSPLHF. CDR3 nucleotide sequence: TGTGCCAGCAGTTTACAGGGGTATATTGGTAATTCACCCCTCCACTTT.

This sequence joins TRBV2 and TRBJ2-1; TRBD2 aligns across 8 bases. The junction had 16 bases not matched to a gene; V was cut back by 8 bases and J by 7 bases. CDR1 is SNHLY and CDR2 is FYNNEI in the germline V gene. The CDR3 totals 16 residues. CDR3 nucleotide sequence: TGTGCCAGCGGGGGAGCCGCGGGGGGCCGAAAGAATGAGCAGTTCTTC. It is translated as CASGGAAGGRKNEQFF.

The rearrangement uses TRBV18 and TRBJ2-7, with D uncertain. The CDR3 contains 14 residues. Looked up from germline, CDR1 is KGHSH and CDR2 is LQKENI. Trimming pared 3 bases from V and 0 bases from J, leaving 9 bases between. The CDR3 nucleotides are TGTGCCAGCTCACCCATACAGAGCTCCTACGAGCAGTACGTC. Protein: CASSPIQSSYEQYV.

The chain is built from TRBV29-1 and TRBJ1-5; D perhaps matches TRBD1 (6 bases). Per germline, CDR1 SQVTM and CDR2 ANQGSEA. This CDR3 has 14 residues. Trimming left V 4 bases short and J 3 bases short, with 13 bases between. CDR3: CSVALTGPNQPQHF. The CDR3 DNA reads TGCAGCGTTGCCCTCACAGGGCCCAATCAGCCCCAGCATTTT.

The CDR3 sequence is CASSEASGHGANVLTF. DNA for the CDR3: TGTGCCAGCAGTGAAGCATCCGGACATGGGGCCAACGTCCTGACTTTC. The V gene is TRBV6-1, the J gene TRBJ2-6, with a tentative D call TRBD1 (5 bases). The germline V gene encodes CDR1 MNHNS and CDR2 SASEGT. This CDR3 has 16 amino acids. The germline V and J ends were trimmed by 0 bases and 3 bases, with 9 bases remaining between them.

This sequence joins TRBV19 and TRBJ1-5; weak D call: TRBD1 (6 bases). Trimming cost V 10 bases and J 1 base, with 14 bases left between them. Germline loops: CDR1 LNHDA, CDR2 SQIVND (reference sequence). This CDR3 contains 14 residues. The CDR3 loop reads CATEDSLSNQPQHF. CDR3 coding DNA: TGTGCCACCGAGGACAGTCTCAGCAATCAGCCCCAGCATTTT.

The rearrangement joins TRBV3-1 (or the pseudogene TRBV3-2) to TRBJ2-3; 12 bases agree with TRBD2. The trim removed 2 bases at V and 0 bases at J, leaving 15 bases unmatched. Germline CDR1 and CDR2: LGHDT and YNNKEL (reference sequence). The CDR3 contains 21 residues. The CDR3 loop reads CASSQRTFRLAGEDSTDTQYF. CDR3 bases: TGTGCCAGCAGCCAAAGGACCTTTAGACTAGCGGGAGAGGATAGCACAGATACGCAGTATTTT.

The V and J genes are TRBV28 and TRBJ1-1, with 8 bases identical to TRBD1. The CDR3 loop spans 13 amino acids. The V and J ends lost 6 bases and 4 bases, in that order; junction bases with no gene match: 4. Looked up from germline, CDR1 is MDHEN and CDR2 is SYDVKM. The CDR3 nucleotides read TGTGCCAGCAGGCAGGGGGCGGGCACTGAAGCTTTCTTT. Its protein product is CASRQGAGTEAFF.

The V and J genes are TRBV29-1 and TRBJ1-4; possibly TRBD1 for D (5 bases). The V end lost 6 bases, the J end lost 8 bases, and 16 bases lay between the germline ends. CDR3 length: 13 amino acids. Germline loops: CDR1 SQVTM, CDR2 ANQGSEA. Here the CDR3 reads CSVGLSSREKLFF. For the CDR3, the DNA is TGCAGCGTGGGGCTTTCGTCGCGGGAAAAACTGTTTTTT.